A selection of T cell receptor beta chains follows, all from one sample in a study of blood T cells in healthy people across ages. TCRdb recomputed calls from the 5' RACE reads with MiXCR, one row per CDR3 protein. This sample yields around 940,000 distinct CDR3 sequences, of which roughly 51% are seen a single time; around a fifth belongs to the top ten. The sample taken for sequencing was blood. The source of these receptors is a woman aged 55-70 years in good health. The CDR3 runs from the conserved cysteine through the conserved F or W. D genes are given only for firm matches. The size field is filled for only some rows; it gives once, few, many or a size class.

v_call,clone_size,j_call,d_call,cdr3_aa,cdr3_nt
TRBV2,NA,TRBJ1-1,NA,CASSDPGQPNTEAFF,TGTGCCAGCAGTGACCCAGGACAGCCGAACACTGAAGCTTTCTTT
TRBV11-3,NA,TRBJ2-7,NA,CASSLEGRGHEQYF,TGTGCCAGCAGCTTAGAGGGGCGCGGGCACGAGCAGTACTTC
TRBV7-8,once,TRBJ2-7,NA,CAGSPGGSSSYEQYF,TGTGCCGGCAGCCCGGGGGGCAGTTCCTCCTACGAGCAGTACTTC
TRBV20-1,NA,TRBJ2-6,NA,CSASPAAGANVLTF,TGCAGTGCTAGTCCCGCGGCTGGGGCCAACGTCCTGACTTTC
TRBV20-1,few,TRBJ2-1,NA,CSANPLRGVGYNEQFF,TGCAGTGCCAACCCGCTAAGGGGGGTCGGCTACAATGAGCAGTTCTTC
TRBV9,NA,TRBJ2-7,NA,CASSVSSQSGSFLNSYNEQYF,TGTGCCAGCAGCGTTTCTTCTCAGAGCGGGTCCTTCCTCAACTCCTACAATGAGCAGTACTTC
TRBV15,few,TRBJ2-7,TRBD2,CATSSPEREISYEQYF,TGTGCCACCAGCAGCCCCGAGCGGGAGATATCCTACGAGCAGTACTTC
TRBV15,NA,TRBJ2-1,NA,CATSSRDNNNEQFF,TGTGCCACCAGCAGCCGGGACAATAACAATGAGCAGTTCTTC
TRBV7-9,few,TRBJ1-5,NA,CASSIAGGGGNQPQHF,TGTGCCAGCAGTATAGCTGGGGGCGGGGGCAATCAGCCCCAGCATTTT
TRBV7-9,NA,TRBJ2-7,NA,CASSLALDGTYEQYF,TGTGCCAGCAGCTTAGCACTGGACGGGACCTACGAGCAGTACTTC
TRBV20-1,NA,TRBJ2-7,NA,CSARPERLTSYEQYF,TGCAGTGCTCGCCCCGAGAGGCTAACTAGCTACGAGCAGTACTTC
TRBV5-1,once,TRBJ1-4,NA,CASSLTTENEKLFF,TGCGCCAGCAGCTTAACGACAGAAAATGAAAAACTGTTTTTT
TRBV20-1,NA,TRBJ2-5,TRBD1,CSARTGLEQETQYF,TGCAGTGCGAGGACAGGGTTGGAACAAGAGACCCAGTACTTC
TRBV2,NA,TRBJ2-5,NA,CASSAGERLGEQYF,TGTGCCAGCAGTGCCGGGGAGAGGTTGGGAGAGCAGTACTTC
TRBV28,NA,TRBJ2-7,TRBD1,CASSSLLTGGDEQYF,TGTGCCAGCAGTTCACTACTGACAGGGGGCGACGAGCAGTACTTC
TRBV4-3,NA,TRBJ2-3,NA,CASSTSRGNTDTQYF,TGCGCCAGCAGTACCTCTCGCGGAAACACAGATACGCAGTATTTT
TRBV20-1,few,TRBJ2-4,TRBD2,CSARDLAGGAKNIQYF,TGCAGTGCTAGAGATCTGGCGGGAGGAGCCAAAAACATTCAGTACTTC
TRBV29-1,NA,TRBJ1-2,TRBD1,CSVGEPTGVYGYTF,TGCAGCGTTGGGGAACCGACAGGGGTCTATGGCTACACCTTC
TRBV28,NA,TRBJ2-7,NA,CASSLPTPHSYEQYF,TGTGCCAGCAGTTTACCGACCCCCCACTCCTACGAGCAGTACTTC
TRBV20-1,few,TRBJ2-3,TRBD2,CSPPLDWTSRTDTQYF,TGCAGCCCCCCTCTCGACTGGACTAGTCGGACAGATACGCAGTATTTT
TRBV24-1,NA,TRBJ2-3,NA,CATSDLSRGDTDTQYF,TGTGCCACCAGTGATTTGAGCAGGGGAGACACAGATACGCAGTATTTT
TRBV12-3/TRBV12-4,NA,TRBJ2-5,NA,CASSLVEEETQYF,TGTGCCAGCAGTTTAGTCGAGGAAGAGACCCAGTACTTC
TRBV6-2/TRBV6-3,NA,TRBJ2-7,TRBD2,CASRLAGLSYNEQYF,TGTGCCAGCAGACTAGCGGGACTCTCCTACAATGAGCAGTACTTC
TRBV28,few,TRBJ2-4,TRBD2,CASSTLLGTSGRRPYIQYF,TGTGCCAGCAGTACCCTTTTGGGGACTAGCGGGAGGCGCCCTTATATTCAGTACTTC
TRBV4-1,NA,TRBJ2-1,NA,CASSFVSSYNEQFF,TGCGCCAGCAGTTTTGTGAGCTCCTACAATGAGCAGTTCTTC
TRBV4-2,NA,TRBJ2-6,NA,CASSQDPHSGANVLTF,TGTGCCAGCAGCCAAGATCCGCACTCTGGGGCCAACGTCCTGACTTTC
TRBV12-3/TRBV12-4,NA,TRBJ2-3,NA,CASSTTRQSTDTQYF,TGTGCCAGCAGCACGACTAGGCAATCCACAGATACGCAGTATTTT
TRBV5-1,few,TRBJ2-1,TRBD2,CASSLGSGRGNEQFF,TGCGCCAGCAGCTTGGGTAGCGGGAGAGGTAATGAGCAGTTCTTC
TRBV18,few,TRBJ2-7,TRBD2,CASSQGVGTSGSYEQYF,TGTGCCAGCTCACAAGGTGTCGGGACTAGCGGGAGTTACGAGCAGTACTTC
TRBV15,few,TRBJ2-7,NA,CATSYNYEQYF,TGTGCCACCAGCTATAATTACGAGCAGTACTTC
TRBV29-1,NA,TRBJ1-4,TRBD1,CSVGDRGVEKLFF,TGCAGCGTTGGAGACAGGGGTGTCGAAAAACTGTTTTTT
TRBV5-8,NA,TRBJ2-6,NA,CASSARHPLNGGSGANVQTF,TGTGCCAGCAGCGCCCGACACCCCCTCAATGGGGGCTCTGGGGCCAACGTCCAGACTTTC
TRBV13,NA,TRBJ2-1,NA,CASSVGLLPLEQFF,TGTGCCAGCAGCGTAGGGCTACTCCCCCTCGAGCAGTTCTTC
TRBV20-1,NA,TRBJ1-1,NA,CSASQGSNTEAFF,TGCAGTGCTAGTCAAGGGAGTAACACTGAAGCTTTCTTT
TRBV4-1,few,TRBJ2-7,TRBD2,CASSQESAGVPYEQYF,TGCGCCAGCAGCCAAGAGTCCGCGGGAGTCCCCTACGAGCAGTACTTC
TRBV4-1,once,TRBJ2-1,TRBD2,CASSHPSTSGGYNEQFF,TGCGCCAGCAGCCACCCCTCGACTAGCGGGGGTTACAATGAGCAGTTCTTC
TRBV12-3/TRBV12-4,few,TRBJ2-3,NA,CASSSPAVAHADTQYF,TGTGCCAGCAGTTCCCCTGCCGTTGCTCATGCAGATACGCAGTATTTT